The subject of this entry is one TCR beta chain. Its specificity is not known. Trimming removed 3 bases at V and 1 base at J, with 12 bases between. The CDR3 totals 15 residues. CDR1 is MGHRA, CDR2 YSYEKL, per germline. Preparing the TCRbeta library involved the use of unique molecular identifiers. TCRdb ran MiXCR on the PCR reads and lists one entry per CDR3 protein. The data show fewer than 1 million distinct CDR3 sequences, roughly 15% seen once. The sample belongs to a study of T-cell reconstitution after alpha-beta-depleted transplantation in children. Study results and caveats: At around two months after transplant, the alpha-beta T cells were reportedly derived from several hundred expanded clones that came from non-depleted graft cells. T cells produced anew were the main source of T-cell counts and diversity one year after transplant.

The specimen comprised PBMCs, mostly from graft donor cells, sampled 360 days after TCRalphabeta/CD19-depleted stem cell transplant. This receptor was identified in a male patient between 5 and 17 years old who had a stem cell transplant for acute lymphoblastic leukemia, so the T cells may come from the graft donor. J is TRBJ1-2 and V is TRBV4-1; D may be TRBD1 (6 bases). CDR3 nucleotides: TGCGCCAGCAGCCACCTGCCGGACAGTAACTATGGCTACACCTTC. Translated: CASSHLPDSNYGYTF.